These T cell receptor beta chains were read from a single sample in a study of shared clonotypes between healthy human individuals. The repertoire was sequenced with immunoSEQ multiplex PCR; TCRdb's copy has only in-frame clones and lacks some. The table lists about 1 million clones, 65% to 75% of them singletons, with approximately 1.5% in the top ten. The sample taken for sequencing was memory CD4+ T cells sorted from blood. These receptor sequences come from a man between 18 and 29 years old in good health. Each CDR3 is given with its conserved first and last residue. D genes are given only for firm matches. Clone size is not always given. Where it is, it says once, few, many or a class for expanded clones.

j_gene	v_gene	abundance	d_gene	CDR3aa	CDR3nt
TRBJ2-3	TRBV15	.	.	CATSRDPPTGLTDTQYF	TGTGCCACCAGCAGAGACCCCCCAACAGGCCTCACAGATACGCAGTATTTT
TRBJ2-3	TRBV10-1	.	TRBD2	CASSESASGRDTQYF	TGCGCCAGCAGTGAGTCGGCTAGCGGGAGGGATACGCAGTATTTT
TRBJ2-3	TRBV7-2	.	TRBD2	CASTGGGTSGTDTQYF	TGTGCCAGCACCGGGGGGGGGACTAGCGGCACAGATACGCAGTATTTT
TRBJ1-1	TRBV6-1	.	.	CASSEASAGKPEAFF	TGTGCCAGCAGTGAAGCGTCGGCAGGGAAGCCTGAAGCTTTCTTT
TRBJ2-2	TRBV5-1	.	TRBD2	CASSSSGRAELGGELFF	TGCGCCAGCAGCTCAAGCGGGAGGGCCGAGTTGGGCGGGGAGCTGTTTTTT
TRBJ1-2	TRBV30	.	.	CAWSAGRGYGYTF	TGTGCCTGGAGTGCCGGCCGGGGCTATGGCTACACCTTC
TRBJ2-5	TRBV5-1	.	.	CASSLNGGQETQYF	TGCGCCAGCAGCTTAAATGGGGGCCAAGAGACCCAGTACTTC
TRBJ2-5	TRBV14	.	TRBD1	CASSPNQFTTGAGETQYF	TGTGCCAGCAGCCCTAATCAATTCACTACAGGGGCAGGAGAGACCCAGTACTTC
TRBJ1-3	TRBV5-5	.	TRBD1	CASSLADRGGGNTIYF	TGTGCCAGCAGCCTAGCGGACAGGGGAGGTGGAAACACCATATATTTT
TRBJ2-2	TRBV21-1	.	.	CATTYSRRTNTGELFF	TGTGCCACCACCTACTCTAGGCGGACGAACACCGGGGAGCTGTTTTTT
TRBJ2-3	TRBV9	.	.	CASFYTDTQYF	TGTGCCAGCTTTTACACAGATACGCAGTATTTT
TRBJ2-2	TRBV4-2	.	.	CASSQDGTRNTGELFF	TGTGCCAGCAGCCAAGACGGGACTCGGAACACCGGGGAGCTGTTTTTT
TRBJ2-7	TRBV6-5	.	.	CASSYVGDTSYEQYF	TGTGCCAGCAGTTACGTGGGGGACACCTCCTACGAGCAGTACTTC
TRBJ2-3	TRBV9	.	.	CASSRISGTDTQYF	TGTGCCAGCAGCCGGATCTCGGGCACAGATACGCAGTATTTT
TRBJ1-6	TRBV28	.	.	CASSLGAGPRSPLHF	TGTGCCAGCTCCTTGGGGGCGGGCCCTAGGTCACCCCTCCACTTT
TRBJ2-5	TRBV27	.	TRBD2	CASSLFPPDPRLAIGETQYF	TGTGCCAGCAGTTTATTCCCCCCGGATCCGCGACTAGCGATTGGGGAGACCCAGTACTTC
TRBJ1-6	TRBV18	.	.	CASSPGDRFNSPLHF	TGTGCCAGCTCACCGGGGGATAGGTTTAATTCACCCCTCCACTTT
TRBJ1-3	TRBV7-9	.	.	CASSLDKGLFRGNTIYF	TGTGCCAGCAGCTTAGACAAGGGGCTCTTTCGTGGAAACACCATATATTTT
TRBJ2-2	TRBV5-1	.	TRBD2	CASSLTSGNTGELFF	TGCGCCAGCAGCTTGACTAGCGGGAACACCGGGGAGCTGTTTTTT
TRBJ1-1	TRBV12-5	.	.	CASGFPQAFF	TGTGCTAGTGGTTTCCCTCAGGCTTTCTTT
TRBJ2-2	TRBV5-1	.	.	CASSLDGRWTGELFF	TGCGCCAGCAGCTTAGACGGCCGATGGACCGGGGAGCTGTTTTTT
TRBJ2-7	TRBV5-5	.	.	CASSFHRSSGVGTYEQYF	TGTGCCAGCAGCTTCCACAGGAGTTCGGGGGTGGGCACCTACGAGCAGTACTTC
TRBJ2-7	TRBV19	.	TRBD2	CASRGAGGREQYF	TGTGCCAGTAGGGGCGCGGGAGGGAGGGAGCAGTACTTC
TRBJ2-1	TRBV2	.	.	CASSVMGYGSYNEQFF	TGTGCCAGCAGTGTAATGGGATATGGGTCCTACAATGAGCAGTTCTTC
TRBJ2-7	TRBV6-1	many	TRBD1	CASSGRSGQSYEQYF	TGTGCCAGCAGTGGACGATCGGGACAGTCCTACGAGCAGTACTTC
TRBJ2-7	TRBV11-2	.	TRBD1	CASSLYPGGFYEQYF	TGTGCCAGCAGCTTATATCCAGGGGGATTCTACGAGCAGTACTTC
TRBJ2-2	TRBV10-3	.	.	CAIGGPHDSSWNTGELFF	TGTGCCATCGGCGGACCCCACGATTCTTCATGGAACACCGGGGAGCTGTTTTTT
TRBJ2-2	TRBV21-1	.	.	CASSSYLIFRDRVNTGELFF	TGTGCCAGCAGCAGTTACCTCATTTTCCGGGACAGAGTGAACACCGGGGAGCTGTTTTTT
TRBJ2-2	TRBV5-6	.	.	CASSLYPGGTTGELFF	TGTGCCAGCAGCTTGTACCCAGGGGGGACCACCGGGGAGCTGTTTTTT
TRBJ2-3	TRBV2	.	.	CASSALWSSDTQYF	TGTGCCAGCAGTGCCCTTTGGAGCTCAGATACGCAGTATTTT
TRBJ2-1	TRBV7-3	.	.	CASSIRDEQFF	TGTGCCAGCAGCATCAGGGACGAGCAGTTCTTC
TRBJ2-7	TRBV5-8	.	TRBD2	CASTSLGTSGTQWGTEQYF	TGTGCCAGCACTTCGCTGGGGACTAGCGGGACCCAGTGGGGTACCGAGCAGTACTTC
TRBJ2-1	TRBV9	few	TRBD1	CASTRGQSYNEQFF	TGTGCCAGCACTAGGGGACAGTCCTACAATGAGCAGTTCTTC
TRBJ2-1	TRBV10-3	.	TRBD2	CAIRAGGESYNEQFF	TGTGCCATCCGAGCGGGGGGGGAATCCTACAATGAGCAGTTCTTC
TRBJ2-7	TRBV18	.	TRBD2	CASSPRGLAGGPGEQYF	TGTGCCAGCTCACCGCGGGGACTAGCGGGAGGGCCCGGCGAGCAGTACTTC
TRBJ1-3	TRBV7-9	.	.	CASSLSGSGNTIYF	TGTGCCAGCAGCTTAAGTGGCTCTGGAAACACCATATATTTT
TRBJ2-7	TRBV6-1	.	.	CASSLVHRDEQYF	TGTGCCAGCAGTTTGGTTCACAGGGACGAGCAGTACTTC
TRBJ2-1	TRBV30	.	TRBD2	CAWSVSAGGLNEQFF	TGTGCCTGGAGTGTAAGTGCGGGAGGGTTAAATGAGCAGTTCTTC
TRBJ2-2	TRBV10-1	.	TRBD1	CASTRQGSGTGELFF	TGCGCCAGCACCCGACAGGGATCGGGAACCGGGGAGCTGTTTTTT
TRBJ1-1	TRBV30	few	.	CAWSVDKGAFF	TGTGCCTGGAGTGTCGATAAAGGAGCTTTCTTT
TRBJ2-2	TRBV19	few	.	CASRSAGDTGELFF	TGTGCCAGTAGGTCCGCAGGGGACACCGGGGAGCTGTTTTTT
TRBJ1-1	TRBV28	few	.	CASSPMGSLGAEAFF	TGTGCCAGCAGTCCGATGGGCAGCCTTGGCGCTGAAGCTTTCTTT
TRBJ1-3	TRBV6-1	.	.	CASSEETARLGNTIYF	TGTGCCAGCAGTGAAGAAACAGCGCGCTTGGGGAACACCATATATTTT
TRBJ1-1	TRBV18	.	.	CASSPLSLDAPWGNTEAFF	TGTGCCAGCTCACCCCTTTCGTTGGACGCGCCTTGGGGGAACACTGAAGCTTTCTTT
TRBJ2-2	TRBV28	.	TRBD1	CASIRDSFTGELFF	TGTGCCAGCATCCGGGACAGTTTCACCGGGGAGCTGTTTTTT
TRBJ1-6	TRBV5-6	.	.	CASSFQPYSYNSPLHF	TGTGCCAGCAGCTTTCAACCTTACTCCTATAATTCACCCCTCCACTTT
TRBJ2-1	TRBV5-6	few	.	CASSPGHGRNEQFF	TGTGCCAGCAGCCCGGGACACGGTAGGAATGAGCAGTTCTTC
TRBJ1-2	TRBV5-1	.	.	CASSQGQGGYTF	TGCGCCAGCAGCCAAGGACAAGGCGGCTACACCTTC
TRBJ2-7	TRBV10-3	.	.	CAIGARGTGEQYF	TGTGCCATCGGTGCCAGGGGAACTGGCGAGCAGTACTTC
TRBJ1-4	TRBV14	.	.	CASSQGRSGELFF	TGTGCCAGCAGCCAAGGAAGGTCGGGAGAACTGTTTTTT
TRBJ2-7	TRBV5-1	.	TRBD1	CASSFEPGQTPQYF	TGCGCCAGCAGCTTCGAACCGGGACAGACGCCGCAGTACTTC
TRBJ2-7	TRBV2	.	.	CASTPYLTHEQYF	TGTGCCAGCACCCCGTACCTTACCCACGAGCAGTACTTC
TRBJ1-5	TRBV2	few	.	CASSKNGGAAQPQHF	TGTGCCAGCTCGAAAAATGGGGGGGCAGCTCAGCCCCAGCATTTT
TRBJ1-6	TRBV6-1	few	TRBD1	CASFNRDRENSPLHF	TGTGCCAGCTTTAACCGGGACAGGGAAAATTCACCCCTCCACTTT
TRBJ1-1	TRBV7-9	few	.	CASTPGRESGTEAFF	TGTGCCAGCACCCCAGGAAGGGAATCGGGAACTGAAGCTTTCTTT
TRBJ2-7	TRBV4-3	.	TRBD1	CASSQSPGQGREQYF	TGCGCCAGCAGCCAGTCACCTGGACAGGGACGCGAGCAGTACTTC
TRBJ1-6	TRBV14	.	.	CASSHTTANSPLHF	TGTGCCAGCAGCCATACTACAGCAAATTCACCCCTCCACTTT
TRBJ2-2	TRBV11-3	.	.	CASSLRGGTGELFF	TGTGCCAGCAGCTTGAGGGGAGGAACCGGGGAGCTGTTTTTT
TRBJ2-3	TRBV7-2	.	TRBD2	CASSFGRRTSPDTQYF	TGTGCCAGCAGCTTTGGGCGGAGGACTAGCCCAGATACGCAGTATTTT
TRBJ1-1	TRBV6-5	.	.	CASQTPTNTEAFF	TGTGCCAGCCAGACACCAACGAACACTGAAGCTTTCTTT